This T cell receptor (beta chain) was obtained from a study of cytomegalovirus exposure and HLA in healthy donors. A word on this clone: Its specificity is unknown.

Study-level findings and limits: Most CMV-associated TCR beta chains appeared HLA-restricted in a later analysis. TCR beta sequences numbering 16,951 were associated with HLA alleles at 0.05 false discovery rate in a later analysis.

Vbeta (60) and Jbeta (13) primers were used in the PCR. The authors' processing: Per a later analysis, the number of unique TCR beta chains was roughly 83 million, of which 10 million to 11 million were shared. Assay used: immunoSEQ multiplex PCR; TCRdb lists only in-frame clones, some missing. Clonal size and the V and J genes are those of that table, whereas D and trimming came from the DNA. The sample records approximately 160,000 clones, more than 70% being singletons. With 6 bases removed from V and 5 bases from J, the gap between germline ends came to 13 bases. In germline, CDR1 is MNHEY, CDR2 SVGAGI. The CDR3 sequence is 13 residues long.

The sequencing sample was made of PBMCs. This receptor was taken from a male donor in good health and CMV-seronegative. The V and J genes are TRBV6-5 and TRBJ1-2, with D possibly matching TRBD1 (6 bases). The DNA for the CDR3 is TGTGCCAGCAGCCCGACCGGACAGTATGGCTACACCTTC. Its protein is CASSPTGQYGYTF.